The clone carrying this T cell receptor (beta chain) was seen more than once but under ten times. During its preparation, the TCRbeta library received unique molecular identifiers. Each CDR3 protein gets one entry after TCRdb re-called the PCR reads with MiXCR. This table holds 450,000 to 600,000 distinct CDR3 sequences, 15% to 20% found once. Trimming removed 3 bases at V and 1 base at J, with 18 bases between. CDR3 length: 17 amino acids. Germline CDR1 reads SGHVS; CDR2 reads FQNEAQ. This sample is part of a study of T-cell reconstitution after alpha-beta-depleted transplantation in children. The sequences come from PBMCs from the stem cell graft donor, collected from the stem cell graft. The rearrangement uses TRBV7-8 and TRBJ1-1, with TRBD1 as a possible D gene (5 bases). This receptor was taken from a human donor who donated a stem cell graft to a child with acute lymphoblastic leukemia. CDR3 amino acids: CASSLGTGGVRNTEAFF. The CDR3 DNA reads TGTGCCAGCAGCTTGGGGACTGGCGGCGTTAGGAACACTGAAGCTTTCTTT.